These 23 T cell receptor beta chains were all obtained from the same sample, sequenced in a study of OX40 agonist ivuxolimab in advanced cancers. Using immunoSEQ multiplex PCR, the repertoire was profiled, and TCRdb retains in-frame clones only, with some absent. This sample has around 76,000 clones, with over 70% found just once. The sequencing here drew on CD4+ or CD8+ T cells sorted from blood, taken in a trial of the OX40 agonist ivuxolimab. The receptors derive from an adult with an advanced solid tumor such as melanoma, head and neck, liver or kidney cancer.

The V and J genes are TRBV6-1 and TRBJ2-1; D remains unclear. Germline loops: CDR1 MNHNS, CDR2 SASEGT. V was shortened by 7 bases and J by 3 bases, with 13 bases between the two germline ends. This CDR3 comprises 14 residues. The CDR3 DNA sequence: TGTGCCAGCAAGGTAGGGCGGAACTACAATGAGCAGTTCTTC. Translated: CASKVGRNYNEQFF.

The chain employs TRBV19 and TRBJ2-7; 9 bases agree with TRBD1. The germline V gene encodes CDR1 LNHDA and CDR2 SQIVND (reference sequence). J lost 2 bases, V lost 9 bases, and 8 bases had no gene match. CDR3 size: 14 residues. CDR3: CASPGTGYPYEQYF. The DNA of the CDR3 is TGTGCCAGCCCCGGGACAGGGTACCCCTACGAGCAGTACTTC.

The chain links TRBV10-2 to TRBJ2-7, with D tentatively TRBD1 or TRBD2 (5 bases each). This CDR3 spans 14 amino acids. The V gene's germline CDR1 is WSHSY and CDR2 SAAADI. V lost 7 bases and J 0 bases, leaving 13 bases between the germline ends. The CDR3 bases are TGCGCCAGCAAGAGGACGGGGCGCTCCTACGAGCAGTACTTC. Translating gives CASKRTGRSYEQYF.

The chain links TRBV7-8 to TRBJ2-1; possibly TRBD2 for D (6 bases). The V and J ends lost 1 base and 7 bases respectively, with 23 bases between them. This CDR3 is built from 18 residues. CDR1 is SGHVS and CDR2 is FQNEAQ in the germline V gene. The chain's CDR3 is CASSLEGVGGSGRNEQFF. The CDR3 DNA is TGTGCCAGCAGCTTAGAGGGAGTTGGGGGGAGCGGTAGAAATGAGCAGTTCTTC.

This rearrangement joins TRBV6-5 to TRBJ2-2; D is ambiguous. V lost 0 bases and J 1 base, leaving 3 bases between the germline ends. Germline V gene data show CDR1 as MNHEY and CDR2 as SVGAGI. There are 14 residues in the CDR3. Written as DNA, the CDR3 is TGTGCCAGCAGTTACTCGTTGAACACCGGGGAGCTGTTTTTT. As protein: CASSYSLNTGELFF.

The chain employs TRBV27 and TRBJ2-6; no clear D gene. CDR1 and CDR2 from the germline V gene are MNHEY and SMNVEV (reference sequence). The V end lost 6 bases, the J end lost 0 bases, and 9 bases lay between the germline ends. The CDR3 spans 15 residues. The CDR3 spells CASRPYSSGANVLTF. The CDR3 DNA follows: TGTGCCAGCAGACCTTATAGCTCTGGGGCCAACGTCCTGACTTTC.

The rearrangement uses TRBV27 and TRBJ1-2; possibly TRBD1 for D (6 bases). The CDR3 has 14 amino acids. The V and J ends lost 6 bases and 4 bases respectively, with 15 bases between them. Looked up from germline, CDR1 is MNHEY and CDR2 is SMNVEV (reference sequence). The CDR3 sequence: CASRSGGLSYGYTF. CDR3 in DNA: TGTGCCAGCAGGAGTGGGGGGCTCAGCTATGGCTACACCTTC.

V usage is TRBV11-3 and J usage is TRBJ2-1, with D perhaps matching TRBD1 or TRBD2 (5 bases each). V lost 0 bases and J lost 4, with 10 bases in between. In germline, CDR1 is SGHNT, CDR2 YENEEA. The CDR3 sequence is 15 residues long. The CDR3 nucleotides are TGTGCCAGCAGCTTAGACCCGGGACGGTACAATGAGCAGTTCTTC. As protein: CASSLDPGRYNEQFF.

The CDR3 DNA sequence: TGTGCCAGCAGCGTATGGAAAGGGGGAAGCGAAAAACTGTTTTTT. Translating gives CASSVWKGGSEKLFF. V usage is TRBV9 and J usage is TRBJ1-4, with D possibly matching TRBD1 (6 bases). The CDR3 sequence is 15 residues long. Germline CDR1 and CDR2: SGDLS and YYNGEE. Deletions cut 1 base from V and 8 bases from J, with 15 bases between.

The chain joins TRBV18 to TRBJ1-2; 9 positions agree with TRBD1. CDR1 is KGHSH and CDR2 is LQKENI in the germline V gene. The CDR3 is made up of 15 amino acids. After removal of 1 base from V and 6 bases from J, the junction contained 6 bases not matched to a gene. CDR3 in amino acids: CASSPQAGQGDGYTF. In DNA, the CDR3 is TGTGCCAGCTCACCACAGGCGGGACAGGGAGATGGCTACACCTTC.

Of note for this clone: A junction boundary mismatches the germline segment, possibly from a read error. CDR3: CASSLPGGFYRYGDF. The CDR3 DNA sequence: TGTGCCAGCAGCTTACCAGGGGGCTTTTACCGCTACGGGGACTTC. The chain combines TRBV5-8 with TRBJ2-7, with 8 bases identical to TRBD1. The CDR3 runs 15 residues. Germline assignment: CDR1 SGHTS and CDR2 YDEGEE.

V usage is TRBV7-2 and J usage is TRBJ2-7, with a weak D call TRBD1 (6 bases). This CDR3 comprises 15 residues. Germline values: CDR1 SGHTA, CDR2 FQGNSA. V was shortened by 3 bases and J by 0 bases, with 12 bases between the two germline ends. CDR3 coding DNA: TGTGCCAGCAGCTTCCGTGAGGGGGTCTCCTACGAGCAGTACTTC. Amino acid sequence: CASSFREGVSYEQYF.

The sample holds a few counts of this clone. This chain connects TRBV5-1 to TRBJ2-5, with D unclear. Trimming stripped 3 bases from V and 2 bases from J, with 8 bases between. CDR1 and CDR2 (germline): SGHRS, YFSETQ. The length of the CDR3 is 13 residues. The CDR3 DNA reads as TGCGCCAGCAGCTCACACGGACAAGAGACCCAGTACTTC. Translation: CASSSHGQETQYF.

J is TRBJ1-1 and V is TRBV2, with D maybe TRBD1 (5 bases). The V end was cut by 2 bases, the J end by 9 bases, with 13 bases between. This CDR3 has 13 residues. CDR1 is SNHLY and CDR2 is FYNNEI in the germline V gene. The CDR3 region has the DNA TGTGCCAGCAGTGAAAACCCCAGGGATAAAGCTTTCTTT. Amino acids: CASSENPRDKAFF. The complete variable domain, with remaining parts taken from reference TRBV2 and TRBJ1-1, reads EPEVTQTPSHQVTQMGQEVILRCVPISNHLYFYWYRQILGQKVEFLVSFYNNEISEKSEIFDDQFSVERPDGSNFTLKIRSTKLEDSAMYFCASSENPRDKAFFGQGTRLTVV.

The chain recombines TRBV5-1 with TRBJ2-6; D gene unclear. There are 13 residues in the CDR3. Trimming pared 8 bases from V and 4 bases from J, leaving 10 bases between. Per the germline V gene, CDR1 is SGHRS and CDR2 is YFSETQ. CDR3 nucleotides: TGCGCCAGTGCCTCGGCGGGGGCCAACGTCCTGACTTTC. It yields the protein CASASAGANVLTF.

The gene calls are TRBV2 and TRBJ1-2, with D tentatively TRBD1 (5 bases). The CDR3 sequence is 13 residues long. V gave up 8 bases and J gave up 5 bases, with 15 bases separating them. Germline lookup yields CDR1 SNHLY and CDR2 FYNNEI. The CDR3 here is CASSAEAGYGYTF. CDR3 in DNA: TGTGCCAGCTCAGCAGAAGCAGGGTATGGCTACACCTTC.

The V call is TRBV5-6, the J call TRBJ2-7; possibly TRBD1 for D (6 bases). CDR1 is SGHDT, CDR2 YYEEEE, per germline. CDR3 length equals 14 residues. V gave up 2 bases and J gave up 4 bases, with 13 bases separating them. CDR3 sequence: CASSLEGVKYEQYF. CDR3 in DNA: TGTGCCAGCAGCTTAGAGGGGGTTAAGTACGAGCAGTACTTC.

V and J are TRBV7-2 and TRBJ1-1; TRBD1 is a possible D gene (5 bases). This CDR3 region has 13 residues. Per germline, CDR1 SGHTA and CDR2 FQGNSA. V shed 3 bases and J shed 8 bases, with 13 bases lying between them. The CDR3 here is CASSFRYRLEAFF. The CDR3 nucleotides are TGTGCCAGCAGCTTTAGGTACAGGCTCGAAGCTTTCTTT.

The J gene is TRBJ1-2, the V gene TRBV5-4, with TRBD1 matching over 10 bases. The V and J ends lost 4 bases and 12 bases, in that order; junction bases with no gene match: 6. The germline V gene encodes CDR1 SGHNT and CDR2 YYREEE (reference sequence). The CDR3 is 12 residues long. CDR3 protein: CASSQGQGRDTF. The CDR3 nucleotides are TGTGCCAGCAGCCAGGGACAGGGGCGCGACACCTTC.

The gene calls are TRBV5-1 and TRBJ2-7, with D possibly matching TRBD1 (7 bases). This CDR3 contains 13 residues. In germline, CDR1 is SGHRS, CDR2 YFSETQ. Trimming removed 0 bases at V and 13 bases at J, with 17 bases between. CDR3 sequence: CASSLARGQDYYF. As DNA, the CDR3 is TGCGCCAGCAGCTTGGCCCGAGGACAGGACTATTACTTC.

V usage is TRBV7-3 and J usage is TRBJ2-3; D uncertain. V gave up 5 bases and J gave up 0 bases, with 9 bases separating them. The CDR3 extends over 14 amino acids. Germline V gene sequence: CDR1 SGHTA, CDR2 FQGTGA. The CDR3 reads CASSPSYSTDTQYF. CDR3 sequence (DNA): TGTGCCAGCAGCCCGTCCTATAGCACAGATACGCAGTATTTT.

This rearrangement joins TRBV7-2 to TRBJ2-3; 9 bases map to TRBD2. Germline lookup yields CDR1 SGHTA and CDR2 FQGNSA. Trimming at V came to 8 bases and at J to 0 bases, leaving 3 bases not matched to a gene. The CDR3 totals 14 residues. The CDR3 DNA follows: TGTGCCAGCTTAGCGGGGGACAGCACAGATACGCAGTATTTT. Its protein is CASLAGDSTDTQYF.

The chain joins TRBV7-2 to TRBJ1-2; a possible D gene is TRBD1 (6 bases). Germline V CDR1 and CDR2: SGHTA, FQGNSA. CDR3 length: 15 residues. V lost 6 bases, J lost 4 bases, and 18 bases lay in between. Written as DNA, the CDR3 is TGTGCCAGCAGTCCGTCCGGGGGCAGGCTCTATGGCTACACCTTC. Translation gives CASSPSGGRLYGYTF.